These 18 T cell receptor beta chains originate from one sample sequenced in a study of post-analysis software for immune sequencing data (dated by TCRdb to the mid-2010s). Summary of the overall study and its limitations: Significantly higher frequencies in patients than in controls were found for a few TRBV segments, including TRBV5-6, TRBV5-1 and TRBV20-1.

No antigen has been identified for these receptors. Library generation was performed with PCR. The listed sequencing device is Illumina HiSeq 2500. To reduce PCR and sequencing biases, unique molecular identifiers were built into the TCR beta cDNA libraries. TCRdb reprocessing: public reads trimmed at Q25 with fastp, clones called with MiXCR, in-frame beta chains kept. Duplicate CDR3 protein sequences are folded into a single record with the most common DNA and genes. This sample is represented by approximately 660,000 distinct CDR3 sequences; 59% of them were singletons. Of the sample, around 10% falls within the top ten clones. Material for sequencing was blood. These receptors were collected from a girl aged 2 to 10 with multiple sclerosis.

The genes are TRBV7-9 and TRBJ2-1; TRBD2 might be the D (6 bases). V lost 5 bases and J lost 9, with 11 bases in between. This CDR3 spans 12 amino acids. The germline CDR1 and CDR2 sequences are SEHNR and FQNEAQ (reference sequence). In DNA, the CDR3 is TGTGCCAGCAGCACTTCGGAGGGTGAGCAGTTCTTC. Translating it yields CASSTSEGEQFF.

The rearrangement uses TRBV29-1 and TRBJ1-2; D is possibly TRBD1 (5 bases). Germline lookup yields CDR1 SQVTM and CDR2 ANQGSEA. The CDR3 length is 13 residues. With 5 bases removed from V and 4 bases from J, the gap between germline ends came to 14 bases. CDR3 sequence: CSVSVAGLYGYTF. As DNA, the CDR3 is TGCAGCGTTTCGGTCGCAGGGCTCTATGGCTACACCTTC.

The chain joins TRBV2 to TRBJ2-7; 13 positions match TRBD2. V lost 4 bases, J lost 6 bases, and 9 bases stayed unmatched. The germline CDR1 and CDR2 sequences are SNHLY and FYNNEI. The CDR3 covers 16 residues. CDR3 in DNA: TGTGCCAGCAGTGGGCGGACTAGCGGGAGATCGGGCGAGCAGTACTTC. Its protein is CASSGRTSGRSGEQYF.

This chain uses TRBV12-3 or TRBV12-4 with TRBJ1-1, with D uncertain. This CDR3 has 15 amino acids. V lost 1 base to trimming and J lost 4 bases, with 13 bases between them. This CDR3 is CASSLGDYVGTEAFF. DNA of the CDR3: TGTGCCAGCAGTTTAGGCGATTATGTGGGCACTGAAGCTTTCTTT.

The CDR3: CAISEWTGANEKLFF. CDR3 DNA: TGTGCCATCAGTGAGTGGACAGGGGCTAATGAAAAACTGTTTTTT. The chain employs TRBV10-3 and TRBJ1-4, with 9 bases identical to TRBD1. V trimming: 1 base; J trimming: 3 bases; junction bases outside the gene matches: 0. This CDR3 has 15 residues. Looked up from germline, CDR1 is ENHRY and CDR2 is SYGVKD.

V is TRBV13 and J is TRBJ2-5; 8 bases agree with TRBD2. The better agreement between TRBJ2-7 and the DNA end casts doubt on the J call. This CDR3 spans 15 amino acids. Germline assignment: CDR1 PRHDT and CDR2 FYEKMQ (reference sequence). In DNA, the CDR3 is TGTGCCAGCAGCTTAAAAGGCGGGAGGAAGGACGAGCAGTACTTC. Encoded protein: CASSLKGGRKDEQYF.

The J gene is TRBJ2-7, the V gene TRBV5-1; D is ambiguous. The CDR3 extends over 16 amino acids. Trimming took 0 bases from V and 3 from J, leaving 16 bases between them. Germline assignment: CDR1 SGHRS and CDR2 YFSETQ. CDR3 protein: CASSLELDYPHYEQYF. CDR3 sequence (DNA): TGCGCCAGCAGCTTGGAGCTGGATTACCCGCACTACGAGCAGTACTTC.

The sample holds a few counts of this clonotype. The CDR3 region has the DNA TGCAGTGCTAGGAGTGGACAGGCTGAAGGCAATCAGCCCCAGCATTTT. Amino acids: CSARSGQAEGNQPQHF. The genes are TRBV20-1 and TRBJ1-5; 7 bases align to TRBD1. Germline V gene data show CDR1 as DFQATT and CDR2 as SNEGSKA (reference sequence). The CDR3 totals 16 residues. The J segment lost 2 bases and the V segment lost 3 bases, leaving 10 bases of the junction unmatched.

This clonotype was observed a few times. The genes are TRBV29-1 and TRBJ1-4, with a possible D match to TRBD1 (6 bases). CDR1 and CDR2 from the germline V gene are SQVTM and ANQGSEA. V was cut by 4 bases and J by 5 bases, with 11 bases left in between. This CDR3 comprises 13 residues. The CDR3, as DNA: TGCAGCGTTGGCAGGGGAGGGAATGAAAAACTGTTTTTT. The encoded protein is CSVGRGGNEKLFF.

This clonotype was seen only a few times. The chain links TRBV2 to TRBJ2-1; D remains unclear. The CDR3 is 11 amino acids. The ends were cut back, 10 bases at V and 7 bases at J, with 11 bases in the middle. Germline assignment: CDR1 SNHLY and CDR2 FYNNEI. CDR3 in DNA: TGTGCCATCTTCCGAGTGAATGAGCAGTTCTTC. As protein: CAIFRVNEQFF.

This chain joins TRBV28 and TRBJ2-7; unclear D gene. V was cut by 5 bases and J by 2 bases, with 7 bases left in between. The CDR3 is 12 residues long. Germline V gene data show CDR1 as MDHEN and CDR2 as SYDVKM. The DNA for the CDR3 is TGTGCCAGCAGTACAGTAGCCTACGAGCAGTACTTC. Translating gives CASSTVAYEQYF.

The chain employs TRBV4-2 and TRBJ2-7; D might be TRBD1 (5 bases). The last part of the DNA fits TRBJ2-4 better; the J call may be wrong. The CDR3 extends over 13 amino acids. CDR1 LGHNA and CDR2 YNFKEQ come from the germline V gene. CDR3 loop: CASSQDRADIQYF. Here the CDR3 DNA reads TGTGCCAGCAGCCAAGACAGGGCGGACATTCAGTACTTC.

The genes are TRBV5-6 and TRBJ2-1, with D possibly TRBD2 on 5 matching bases. In germline, CDR1 is SGHDT, CDR2 YYEEEE. V was pared by 4 bases and J by 14 bases, with 13 bases between. The CDR3 has 11 residues. CDR3 protein: CASSREGREFF. In DNA form, the CDR3 reads TGTGCCAGCAGCCGGGAAGGGAGAGAGTTCTTC.

This clonotype has just a few counts. This chain links TRBV5-1 with TRBJ2-1; D remains unclear. The CDR3 has 16 residues. Germline V gene lookup returns CDR1 SGHRS and CDR2 YFSETQ. Deletions cut 0 bases from V and 4 bases from J, with 14 bases between. This CDR3 is CASSLGSRIAYNEQFF. The CDR3 nucleotides are TGCGCCAGCAGCTTGGGAAGCCGGATAGCTTACAATGAGCAGTTCTTC.

This chain joins TRBV5-6 and TRBJ2-3; 13 bases line up with TRBD2. CDR3 length equals 18 residues. Germline V lookup: CDR1 SGHDT, CDR2 YYEEEE. Trimming at V came to 5 bases and at J to 2 bases, leaving 11 bases not matched to a gene. The CDR3 DNA reads TGTGCCAGCAGTCCCGGGACTAGCGGGGACGGGCACACAGATACGCAGTATTTT. This gives the protein CASSPGTSGDGHTDTQYF.

This clonotype has more than one count but fewer than ten. The V gene is TRBV20-1, the J gene TRBJ2-3; D is ambiguous. The CDR3 is 15 residues long. Trimming removed 0 bases from V and 3 bases from J, with 13 bases in between. The germline gives CDR1 DFQATT, CDR2 SNEGSKA (reference sequence). The CDR3 sequence: CSARETAISTDTQYF. The CDR3 coding sequence is TGCAGTGCTAGAGAAACGGCGATCTCTACAGATACGCAGTATTTT.

V is TRBV5-1 and J is TRBJ2-1; possible D gene TRBD1, 6 bases. Germline loops: CDR1 SGHRS, CDR2 YFSETQ. The CDR3 is 16 amino acids. Trimming took 0 bases from V and 4 from J, leaving 14 bases between them. CDR3 in DNA: TGCGCCAGCAGCTTGGGGGCAGGGGCCCCTTACAATGAGCAGTTCTTC. This encodes CASSLGAGAPYNEQFF.

This clonotype has a handful of counts. This chain joins TRBV12-3 or TRBV12-4 and TRBJ2-1; possibly TRBD2 for D (6 bases). The CDR3 length is 16 residues. V lost 8 bases, J lost 8 bases, and 25 bases lay in between. CDR3 nucleotides: TGTGCCAGCTTACACTCCTTCGGGGGTAAGGGCGATGAGCAGTTCTTC. Protein: CASLHSFGGKGDEQFF.